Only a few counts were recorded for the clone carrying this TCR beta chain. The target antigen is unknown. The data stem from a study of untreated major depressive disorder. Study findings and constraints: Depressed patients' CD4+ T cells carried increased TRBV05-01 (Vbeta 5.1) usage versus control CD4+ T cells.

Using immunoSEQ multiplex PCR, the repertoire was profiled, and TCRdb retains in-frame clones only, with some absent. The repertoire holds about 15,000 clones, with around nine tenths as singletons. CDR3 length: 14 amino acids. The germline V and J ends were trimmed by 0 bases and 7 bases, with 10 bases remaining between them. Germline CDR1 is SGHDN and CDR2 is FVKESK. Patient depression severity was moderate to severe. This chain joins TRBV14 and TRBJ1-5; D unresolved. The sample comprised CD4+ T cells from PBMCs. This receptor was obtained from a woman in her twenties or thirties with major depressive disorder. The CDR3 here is CASSQESVAQPQHF. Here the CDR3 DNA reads TGTGCCAGCAGCCAAGAGTCTGTAGCGCAGCCCCAGCATTTT.